This TCR beta chain was captured by sequencing in a study of T cells after yellow fever vaccination (dated by TCRdb to between 2018 and 2021). Background for the entire study: The SMART-Seq v4 Ultra Low Input RNA kit was used to prepare libraries from fractions with low cell numbers. To follow T-cell clones before and after both primary and booster YFV17D yellow fever vaccination, bulk TCR alpha and beta repertoires underwent longitudinal sequencing. Two healthy male donors, one aged 18 to 30 and one aged 30 to 40 years, made up the cohort. Blood was drawn at multiple timepoints before and after primary and secondary immunization, with bulk PBMC replicates and cell subsets isolated. Beyond this particular receptor, the publication reports: Most clones expanded after primary vaccination were re-detected after the booster (96% of CD4 and around 86% of CD8), suggesting broad memory maintenance. A small share of clonotypes occurred in both CD4 and CD8 compartments, likely arising from convergent recombination. Only two donors were included in the study, so the extent to which the findings can be generalized is limited. Because abundant contaminating clonotypes from the bulk population could be contained in FACS-sorted repertoires, computational filtering was required. Compared with the primary T-cell response, the secondary T-cell response was faster but weaker, reaching its peak on day 5 rather than on day 15.

Only a few counts were recorded for this clonotype. Its antigen is unknown. The sample holds no much larger clone one base away, and base qualities are not on file. Interpreted using the paper, the treatment or condition label stands for: live attenuated yellow fever vaccine strain. Two biological replicates of bulk PBMCs were collected at each blood-draw timepoint. A standard Ficoll-Paque protocol was used to isolate PBMCs from peripheral blood. TriZol was used to extract RNA from bulk PBMCs, from CD4 and CD8 fractions, and from dextramer-positive and dextramer-negative fractions. TCR cDNA was synthesized by 5'RACE template switching, through which a universal primer site and unique molecular identifiers were introduced. cDNA synthesis was primed from both the TCR alpha and TCR beta constant segments. Library amplification used two PCR steps, and the second PCR step added sample barcodes and sequencing adapters. Sequencing of the libraries was done on either Illumina HiSeq 2500 (2x100 bp) or NovaSeq (2x150 bp). The paper's data handling went like this. MIGEC handled demultiplexing of reads and collapsing into UMI consensus sequences, while MiXCR performed V(D)J alignment. Clonotypes responding to the vaccine were identified with edgeR on replicate PBMC samples, with the criteria of FDR below 0.01 and a log2 fold change above 5 up to day 15. CD4 or CD8 identity was assigned to each bulk clonotype according to whether the clonotype was present at higher abundance in the sequenced CD4 repertoire or the sequenced CD8 repertoire. Clones were called with MiXCR by TCRdb after fastp trimmed the public reads at Q25, and only in-frame beta chains were retained. Rows merge per CDR3 protein into single entries with the most common DNA and genes. TCRdb's processing, not the study's, gives the V and J calls here. The sample table contains hundreds of thousands of distinct CDR3 sequences; only one count was recorded for approximately 8% of them. The ten top clones hold 17% of the sample.

There are 15 amino acids in the CDR3, from cysteine to phenylalanine inclusive. Of the read, only the CDR3 DNA is kept; its 45 bases are in frame from base 1. The germline V gene yields MNHEY for CDR1 and SVGAGI for CDR2. For this chain, trimming is 0 bases at the V end and 8 bases at the J end, and the number of junction bases without a gene match is 7. The receptor chain draws on TRBV6-5 and TRBJ2-1; 7 bases in the middle match TRBD1. Sequenced here: PBMCs, sampled roughly 45 days after the first yellow fever vaccination. This receptor was obtained from a man aged 18-30 years who received the YFV17D yellow fever vaccine. The CDR3: CASSYSRDSKDEQFF. The sequenced DNA is TGTGCCAGCAGTTACTCCCGGGACAGTAAGGATGAGCAGTTCTTC.